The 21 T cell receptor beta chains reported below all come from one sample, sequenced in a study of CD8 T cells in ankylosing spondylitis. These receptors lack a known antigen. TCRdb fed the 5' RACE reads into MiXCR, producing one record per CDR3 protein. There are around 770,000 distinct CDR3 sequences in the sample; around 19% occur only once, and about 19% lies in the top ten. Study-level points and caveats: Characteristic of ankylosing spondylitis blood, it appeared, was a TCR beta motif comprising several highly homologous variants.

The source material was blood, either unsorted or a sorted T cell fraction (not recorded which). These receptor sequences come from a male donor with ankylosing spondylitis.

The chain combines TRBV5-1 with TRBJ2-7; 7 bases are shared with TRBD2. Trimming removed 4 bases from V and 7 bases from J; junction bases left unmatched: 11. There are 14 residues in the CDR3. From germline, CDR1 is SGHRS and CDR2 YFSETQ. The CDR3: CASSPQGGFEEQYF. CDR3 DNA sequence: TGCGCCAGCAGCCCCCAGGGAGGGTTTGAAGAGCAGTACTTC.

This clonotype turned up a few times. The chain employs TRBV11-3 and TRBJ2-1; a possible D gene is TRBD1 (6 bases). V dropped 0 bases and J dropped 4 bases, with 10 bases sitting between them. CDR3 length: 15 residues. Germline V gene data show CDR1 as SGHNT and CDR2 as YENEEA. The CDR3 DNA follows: TGTGCCAGCAGCTTAGATTGGACAGATTACAATGAGCAGTTCTTC. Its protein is CASSLDWTDYNEQFF.

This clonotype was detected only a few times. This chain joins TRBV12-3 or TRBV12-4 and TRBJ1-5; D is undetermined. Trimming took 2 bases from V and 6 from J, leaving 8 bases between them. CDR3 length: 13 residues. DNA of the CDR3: TGTGCCAGCAGTTTACTGCCTTTTCAGCCCCAGCATTTT. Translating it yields CASSLLPFQPQHF.

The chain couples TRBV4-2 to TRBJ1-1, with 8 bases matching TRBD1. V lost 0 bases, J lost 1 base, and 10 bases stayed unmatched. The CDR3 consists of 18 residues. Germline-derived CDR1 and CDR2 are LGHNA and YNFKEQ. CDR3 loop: CASSQDLYVGTGNTEAFF. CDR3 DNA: TGTGCCAGCAGCCAAGATCTTTATGTTGGGACAGGGAACACTGAAGCTTTCTTT.

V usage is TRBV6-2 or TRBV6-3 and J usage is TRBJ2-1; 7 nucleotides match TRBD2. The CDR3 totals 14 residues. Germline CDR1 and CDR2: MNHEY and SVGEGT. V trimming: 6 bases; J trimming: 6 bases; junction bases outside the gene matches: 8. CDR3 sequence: CASRPRERANEQFF. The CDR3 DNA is TGTGCCAGCAGGCCGCGGGAGAGGGCCAATGAGCAGTTCTTC.

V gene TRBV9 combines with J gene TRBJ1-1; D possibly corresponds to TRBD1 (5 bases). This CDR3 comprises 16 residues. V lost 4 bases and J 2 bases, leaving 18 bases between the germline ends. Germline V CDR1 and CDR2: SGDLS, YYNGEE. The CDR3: CASSLSGGAKNTEAFF. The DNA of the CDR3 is TGTGCCAGCAGCCTGAGCGGCGGGGCCAAAAACACTGAAGCTTTCTTT.

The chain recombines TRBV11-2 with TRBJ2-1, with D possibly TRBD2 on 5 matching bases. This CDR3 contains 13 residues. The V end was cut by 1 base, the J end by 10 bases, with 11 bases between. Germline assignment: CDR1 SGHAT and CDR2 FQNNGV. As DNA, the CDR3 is TGTGCCAGCAGCTTAGTGAGGGAGAGGGAGCAGTTCTTC. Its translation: CASSLVREREQFF.

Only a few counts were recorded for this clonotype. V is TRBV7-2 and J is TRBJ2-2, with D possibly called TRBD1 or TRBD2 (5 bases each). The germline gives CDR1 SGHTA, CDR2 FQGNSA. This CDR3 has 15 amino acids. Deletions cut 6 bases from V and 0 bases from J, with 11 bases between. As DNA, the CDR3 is TGTGCCAGCAGACCGGGACGGACGAACACCGGGGAGCTGTTTTTT. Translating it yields CASRPGRTNTGELFF.

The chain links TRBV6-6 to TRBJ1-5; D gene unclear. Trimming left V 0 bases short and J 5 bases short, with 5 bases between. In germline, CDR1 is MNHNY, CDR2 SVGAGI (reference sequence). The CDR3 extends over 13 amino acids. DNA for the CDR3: TGTGCCAGCAGTTACTCGAGCGATCAGCCCCAGCATTTT. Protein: CASSYSSDQPQHF.

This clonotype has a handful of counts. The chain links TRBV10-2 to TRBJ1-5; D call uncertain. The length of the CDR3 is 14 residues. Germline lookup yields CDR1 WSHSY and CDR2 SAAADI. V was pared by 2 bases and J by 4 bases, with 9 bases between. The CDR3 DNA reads TGCGCCAGCAGTGAGCGAGGGATTAATCAGCCCCAGCATTTT. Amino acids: CASSERGINQPQHF.

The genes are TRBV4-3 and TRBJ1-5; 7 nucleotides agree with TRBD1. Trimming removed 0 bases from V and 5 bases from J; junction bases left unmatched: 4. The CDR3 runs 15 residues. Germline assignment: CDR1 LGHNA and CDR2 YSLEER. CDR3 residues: CASSQEDRVDQPQHF. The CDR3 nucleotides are TGCGCCAGCAGCCAAGAAGACAGGGTAGATCAGCCCCAGCATTTT.

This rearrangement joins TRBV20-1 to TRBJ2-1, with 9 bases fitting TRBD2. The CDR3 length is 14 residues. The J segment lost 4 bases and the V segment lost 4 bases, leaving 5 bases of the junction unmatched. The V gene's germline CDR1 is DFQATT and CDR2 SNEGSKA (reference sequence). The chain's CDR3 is CSATGLAEYNEQFF. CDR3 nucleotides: TGCAGTGCTACGGGACTAGCCGAATACAATGAGCAGTTCTTC.

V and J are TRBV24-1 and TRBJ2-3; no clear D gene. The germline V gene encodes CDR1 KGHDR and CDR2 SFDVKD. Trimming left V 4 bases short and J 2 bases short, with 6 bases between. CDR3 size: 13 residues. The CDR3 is CATSDLHTDTQYF. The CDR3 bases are TGTGCCACCAGTGACCTCCACACAGATACGCAGTATTTT.

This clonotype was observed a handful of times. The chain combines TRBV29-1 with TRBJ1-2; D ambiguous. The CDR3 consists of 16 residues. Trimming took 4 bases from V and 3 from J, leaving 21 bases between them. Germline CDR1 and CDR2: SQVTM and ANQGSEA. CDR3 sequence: CSVAPGMRVHHYGYTF. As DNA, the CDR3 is TGCAGCGTTGCTCCTGGGATGAGGGTGCACCACTATGGCTACACCTTC.

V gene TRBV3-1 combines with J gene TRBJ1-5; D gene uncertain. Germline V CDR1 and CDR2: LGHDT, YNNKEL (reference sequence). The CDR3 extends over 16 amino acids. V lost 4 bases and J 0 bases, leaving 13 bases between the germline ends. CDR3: CASSRAPGSSNQPQHF. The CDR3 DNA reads TGTGCCAGCAGCCGGGCCCCTGGCAGTAGCAATCAGCCCCAGCATTTT.

CDR3 region: CASKGSRDEAFF. DNA for the CDR3: TGTGCCAGCAAAGGTTCCAGGGATGAAGCTTTCTTT. The rearrangement links TRBV7-2 to TRBJ1-1, with TRBD1 as a possible D gene (5 bases). Per germline, CDR1 SGHTA and CDR2 FQGNSA. Trimming took 7 bases from V and 7 from J, leaving 13 bases between them. The CDR3 has 12 residues.

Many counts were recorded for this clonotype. The CDR3 DNA follows: TGTGCCAGCAGCCCGACTGGCGGGGGGGAGCAGTTCTTC. This translates into CASSPTGGGEQFF. The J gene is TRBJ2-1, the V gene TRBV9; TRBD2 agrees at 8 bases. Trimming at V came to 4 bases and at J to 10 bases, leaving 7 bases not matched to a gene. Germline CDR1 reads SGDLS; CDR2 reads YYNGEE. The CDR3 runs to 13 residues.

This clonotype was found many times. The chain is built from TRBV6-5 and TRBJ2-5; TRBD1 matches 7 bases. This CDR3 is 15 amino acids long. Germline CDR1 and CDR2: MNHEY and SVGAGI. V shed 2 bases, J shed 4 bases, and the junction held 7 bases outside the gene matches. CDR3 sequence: CASSYGTATSETQYF. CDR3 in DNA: TGTGCCAGCAGTTACGGGACAGCTACCTCAGAGACCCAGTACTTC.

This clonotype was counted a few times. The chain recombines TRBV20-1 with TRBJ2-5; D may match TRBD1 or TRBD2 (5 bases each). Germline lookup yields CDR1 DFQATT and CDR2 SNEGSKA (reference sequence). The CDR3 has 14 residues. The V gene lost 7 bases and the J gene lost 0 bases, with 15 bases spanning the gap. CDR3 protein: CSVMGLDYQETQYF. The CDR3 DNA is TGCAGTGTAATGGGGCTGGACTACCAAGAGACCCAGTACTTC.

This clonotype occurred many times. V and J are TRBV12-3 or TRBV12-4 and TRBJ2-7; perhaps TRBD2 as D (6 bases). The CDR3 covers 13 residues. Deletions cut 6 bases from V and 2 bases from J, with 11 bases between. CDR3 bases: TGTGCCAGCAGAAGGGCGGGGACCTACGAGCAGTACTTC. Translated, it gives CASRRAGTYEQYF.

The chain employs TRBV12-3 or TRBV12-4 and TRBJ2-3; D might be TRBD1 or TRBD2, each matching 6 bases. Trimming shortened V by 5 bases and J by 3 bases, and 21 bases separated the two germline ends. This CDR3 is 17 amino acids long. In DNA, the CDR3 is TGTGCCAGCAGTGGAGGGGGACACCAAGAAGCGACAGATACGCAGTATTTT. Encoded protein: CASSGGGHQEATDTQYF.